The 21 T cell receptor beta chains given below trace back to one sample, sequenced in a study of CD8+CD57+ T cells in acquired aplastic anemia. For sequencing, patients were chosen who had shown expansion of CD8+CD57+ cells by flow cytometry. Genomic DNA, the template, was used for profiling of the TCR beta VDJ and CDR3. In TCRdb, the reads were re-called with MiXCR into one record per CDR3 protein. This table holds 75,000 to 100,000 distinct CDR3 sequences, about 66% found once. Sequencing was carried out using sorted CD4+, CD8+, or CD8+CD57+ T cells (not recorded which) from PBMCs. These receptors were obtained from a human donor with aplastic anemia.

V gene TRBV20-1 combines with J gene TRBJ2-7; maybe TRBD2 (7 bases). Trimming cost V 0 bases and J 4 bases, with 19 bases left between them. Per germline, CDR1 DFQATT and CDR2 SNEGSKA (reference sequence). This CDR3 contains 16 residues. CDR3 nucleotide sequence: TGCAGTGCTAGAGAGGGGGGGGGCAGGGACTCTTACGAGCAGTACTTC. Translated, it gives CSAREGGGRDSYEQYF.

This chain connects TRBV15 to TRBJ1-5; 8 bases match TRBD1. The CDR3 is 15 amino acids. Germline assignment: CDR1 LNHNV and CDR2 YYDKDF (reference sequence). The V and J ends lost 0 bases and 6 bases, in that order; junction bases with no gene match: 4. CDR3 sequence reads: CATSRDDRGSQPQHF. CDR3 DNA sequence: TGTGCCACCAGCAGAGATGACAGGGGAAGTCAGCCCCAGCATTTT.

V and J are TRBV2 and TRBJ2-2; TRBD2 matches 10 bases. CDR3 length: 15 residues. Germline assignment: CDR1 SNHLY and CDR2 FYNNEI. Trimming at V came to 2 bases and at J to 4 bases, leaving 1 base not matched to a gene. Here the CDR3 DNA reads TGTGCCAGCAGTGAAACTAGCGGGGCCACCGGGGAGCTGTTTTTT. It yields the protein CASSETSGATGELFF.

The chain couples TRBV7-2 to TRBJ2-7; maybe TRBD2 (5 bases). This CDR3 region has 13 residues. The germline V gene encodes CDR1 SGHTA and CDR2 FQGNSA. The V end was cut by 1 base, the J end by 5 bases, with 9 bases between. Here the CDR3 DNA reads TGTGCCAGCAGCTTAGTATACGGGGACGAGCAGTACTTC. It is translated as CASSLVYGDEQYF.

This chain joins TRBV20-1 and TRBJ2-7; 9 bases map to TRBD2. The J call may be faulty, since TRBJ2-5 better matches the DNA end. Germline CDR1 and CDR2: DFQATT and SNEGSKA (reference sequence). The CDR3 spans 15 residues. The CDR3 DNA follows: TGCAGTGCTAGAGTTAGCGGGGGCAACCAAGAGACCCAGTACTTC. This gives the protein CSARVSGGNQETQYF.

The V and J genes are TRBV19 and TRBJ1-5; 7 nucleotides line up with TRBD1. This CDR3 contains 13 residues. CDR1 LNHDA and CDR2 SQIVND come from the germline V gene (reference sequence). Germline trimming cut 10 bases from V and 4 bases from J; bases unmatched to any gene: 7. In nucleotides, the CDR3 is TGTGCCACCAGCGGGGACAGAAATCAGCCCCAGCATTTT. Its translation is CATSGDRNQPQHF.

The CDR3 coding sequence is TGTGCCAGCAGCCCGGCGTCCAGCGGGAGATACGAGCAGTACTTC. This gives the protein CASSPASSGRYEQYF. The chain has TRBV5-5 and TRBJ2-7, with 8 bases aligning to TRBD2. CDR1 is SGHKS and CDR2 is YYEKEE in the germline V gene (reference sequence). The CDR3 has 15 amino acids. After removal of 4 bases from V and 4 bases from J, the junction contained 10 bases not matched to a gene.

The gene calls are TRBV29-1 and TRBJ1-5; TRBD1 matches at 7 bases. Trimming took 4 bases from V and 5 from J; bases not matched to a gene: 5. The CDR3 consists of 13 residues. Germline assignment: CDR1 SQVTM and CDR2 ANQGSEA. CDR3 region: CSVARGGDQPQHF. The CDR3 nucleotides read TGCAGCGTTGCCAGGGGGGGTGATCAGCCCCAGCATTTT.

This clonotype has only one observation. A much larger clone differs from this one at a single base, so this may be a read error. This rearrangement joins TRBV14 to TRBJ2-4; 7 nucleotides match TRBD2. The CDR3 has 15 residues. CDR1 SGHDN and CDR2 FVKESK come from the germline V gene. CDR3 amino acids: CASSQVGTTKTIQYF. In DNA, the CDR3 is TGTGCCAGCAGCCAAGTGGGGACTACCAAAACCATTCAGTACTTC.

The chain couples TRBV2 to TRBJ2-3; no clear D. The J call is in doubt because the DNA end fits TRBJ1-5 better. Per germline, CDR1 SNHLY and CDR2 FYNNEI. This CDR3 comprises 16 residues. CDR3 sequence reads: CASSEESPANGDTQHF. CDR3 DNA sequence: TGTGCCAGCAGTGAGGAAAGTCCCGCAAATGGGGATACGCAGCATTTT.

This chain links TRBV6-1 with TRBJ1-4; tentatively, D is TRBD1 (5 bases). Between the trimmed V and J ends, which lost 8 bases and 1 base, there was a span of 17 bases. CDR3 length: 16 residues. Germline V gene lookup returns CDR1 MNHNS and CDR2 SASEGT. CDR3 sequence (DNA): TGTGCCAGCCGAGGGGAAGGGGAGGGAACTAATGAAAAACTGTTTTTT. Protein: CASRGEGEGTNEKLFF.

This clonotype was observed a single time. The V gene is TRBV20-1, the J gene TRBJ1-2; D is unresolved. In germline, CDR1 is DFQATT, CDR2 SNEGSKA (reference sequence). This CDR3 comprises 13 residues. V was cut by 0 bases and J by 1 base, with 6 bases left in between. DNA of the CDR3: TGCAGTGCTAGAGATTGGATTAACTATGGCTACACCTTC. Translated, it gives CSARDWINYGYTF.

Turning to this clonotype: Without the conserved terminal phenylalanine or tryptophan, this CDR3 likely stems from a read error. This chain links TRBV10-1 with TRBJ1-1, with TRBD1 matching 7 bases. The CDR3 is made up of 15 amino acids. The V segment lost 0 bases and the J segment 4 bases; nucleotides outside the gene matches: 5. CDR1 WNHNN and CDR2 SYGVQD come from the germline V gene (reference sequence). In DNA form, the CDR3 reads TGCGCCAGCAGTGAGTCCAGGGGGATAAGCACTGAAGCTTTCATT. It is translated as CASSESRGISTEAFI.

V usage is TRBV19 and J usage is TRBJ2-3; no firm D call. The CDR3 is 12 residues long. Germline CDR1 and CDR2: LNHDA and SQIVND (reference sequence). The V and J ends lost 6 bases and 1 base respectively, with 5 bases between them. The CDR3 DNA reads TGTGCCAGTAGCACAGGCACAGATACGCAGTATTTT. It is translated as CASSTGTDTQYF.

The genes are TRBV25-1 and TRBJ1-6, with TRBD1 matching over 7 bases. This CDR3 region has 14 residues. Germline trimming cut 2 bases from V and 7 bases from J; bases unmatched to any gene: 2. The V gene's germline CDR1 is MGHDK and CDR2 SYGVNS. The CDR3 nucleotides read TGTGCCAGCAGTGAAGCAGGGGGAAATTCACCCCTCCACTTT. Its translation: CASSEAGGNSPLHF.

The CDR3 DNA reads TGCGCCAGCAGCCACCCCGCGACTAGTAGCACAGATACGCAGTATTTT. As protein: CASSHPATSSTDTQYF. The gene calls are TRBV10-2 and TRBJ2-3; TRBD2 is a possible D gene (6 bases). Germline V gene data show CDR1 as WSHSY and CDR2 as SAAADI. V lost 6 bases to trimming and J lost 0 bases, with 16 bases between them. The CDR3 is 16 amino acids.

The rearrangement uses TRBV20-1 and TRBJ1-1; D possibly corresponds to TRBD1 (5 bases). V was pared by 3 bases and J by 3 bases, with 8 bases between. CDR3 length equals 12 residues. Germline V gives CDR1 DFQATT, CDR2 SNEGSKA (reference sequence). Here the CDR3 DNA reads TGCAGTGCTAGGTTAGGGGACACTGAAGCTTTCTTT. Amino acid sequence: CSARLGDTEAFF.

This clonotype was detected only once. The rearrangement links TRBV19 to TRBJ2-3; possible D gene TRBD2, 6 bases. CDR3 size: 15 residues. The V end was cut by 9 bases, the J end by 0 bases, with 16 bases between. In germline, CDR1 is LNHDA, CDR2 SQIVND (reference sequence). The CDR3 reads CASLASATSTDTQYF. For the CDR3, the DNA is TGTGCCAGCCTGGCTAGCGCGACTAGCACAGATACGCAGTATTTT.

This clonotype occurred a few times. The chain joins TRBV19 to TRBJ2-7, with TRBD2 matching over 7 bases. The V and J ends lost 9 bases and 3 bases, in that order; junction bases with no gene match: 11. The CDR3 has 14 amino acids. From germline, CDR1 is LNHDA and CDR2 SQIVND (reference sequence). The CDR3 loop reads CASRALGGNYEQYF. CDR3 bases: TGTGCCAGCCGAGCCTTGGGGGGGAACTACGAGCAGTACTTC.

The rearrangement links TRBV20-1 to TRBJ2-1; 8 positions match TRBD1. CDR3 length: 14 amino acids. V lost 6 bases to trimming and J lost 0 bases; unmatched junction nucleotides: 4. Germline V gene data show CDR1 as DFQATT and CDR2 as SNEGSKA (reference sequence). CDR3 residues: CSARGRSSYNEQFF. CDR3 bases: TGCAGTGCCAGGGGGCGGAGCTCCTACAATGAGCAGTTCTTC.

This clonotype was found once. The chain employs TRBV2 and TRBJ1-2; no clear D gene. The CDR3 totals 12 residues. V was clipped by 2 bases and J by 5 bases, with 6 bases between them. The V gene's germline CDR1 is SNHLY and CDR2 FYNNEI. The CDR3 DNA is TGTGCCAGCAGTGAACAGGCTTATGGCTACACCTTC. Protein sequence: CASSEQAYGYTF. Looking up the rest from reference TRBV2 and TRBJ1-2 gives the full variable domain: EPEVTQTPSHQVTQMGQEVILRCVPISNHLYFYWYRQILGQKVEFLVSFYNNEISEKSEIFDDQFSVERPDGSNFTLKIRSTKLEDSAMYFCASSEQAYGYTFGSGTRLTVV.